This TCR beta chain was retrieved from a study of blood T cell repertoires in COVID-19. Study as a whole: Sites in the United States, Italy and Spain provided acute and convalescent COVID-19 samples. Sample material is recorded as cDNA or gDNA derived from T cells, B-cell-depleted T cells, or PBMCs.

Per the original data handling: Amplification from reference gene primers served as the basis for estimated nucleated cell counts. The data were produced by immunoSEQ multiplex PCR, yet TCRdb's version contains in-frame clones alone and is incomplete. V, J and clone size were drawn from that table, and D and trimming were deduced from the DNA. Here the sample spans hundreds of thousands of clones, around 80% being singletons. The CDR3 runs 13 residues. V lost 3 bases, J lost 11 bases, and 15 bases lay in between. CDR1 is SGDLS, CDR2 YYNGEE, per germline. Specimen: peripheral blood. The source is a woman older than 75 with active or convalescent COVID-19. J is TRBJ2-1 and V is TRBV9; possible D gene TRBD1, 6 bases. CDR3 region: CASSGRTVSQQFF. In nucleotides, the CDR3 is TGTGCCAGCAGCGGCCGGACAGTAAGCCAGCAGTTCTTC.